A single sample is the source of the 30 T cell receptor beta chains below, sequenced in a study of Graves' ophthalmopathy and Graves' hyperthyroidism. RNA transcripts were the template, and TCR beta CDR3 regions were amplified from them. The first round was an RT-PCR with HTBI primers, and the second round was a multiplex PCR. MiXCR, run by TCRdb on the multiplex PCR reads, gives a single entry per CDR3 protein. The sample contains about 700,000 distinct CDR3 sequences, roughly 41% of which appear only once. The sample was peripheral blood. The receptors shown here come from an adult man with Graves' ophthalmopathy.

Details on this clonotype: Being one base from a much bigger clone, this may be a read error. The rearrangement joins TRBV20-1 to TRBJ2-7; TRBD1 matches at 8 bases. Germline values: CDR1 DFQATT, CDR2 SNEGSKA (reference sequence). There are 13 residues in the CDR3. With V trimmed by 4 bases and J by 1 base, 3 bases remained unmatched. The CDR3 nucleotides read TGCAGTGCTAACGACAGGGGTTCCTACGAGCAGTACGTC. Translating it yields CSANDRGSYEQYV.

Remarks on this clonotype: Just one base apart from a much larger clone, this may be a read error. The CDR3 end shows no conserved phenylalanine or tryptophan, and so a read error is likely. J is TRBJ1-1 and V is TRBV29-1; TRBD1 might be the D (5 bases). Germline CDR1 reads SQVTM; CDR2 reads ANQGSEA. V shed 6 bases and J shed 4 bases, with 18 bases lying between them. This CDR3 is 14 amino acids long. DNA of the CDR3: TGCAGCGTCCACCGGGGTGGGGGTCGCACTGAAGCTTTCCTT. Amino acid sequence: CSVHRGGGRTEAFL.

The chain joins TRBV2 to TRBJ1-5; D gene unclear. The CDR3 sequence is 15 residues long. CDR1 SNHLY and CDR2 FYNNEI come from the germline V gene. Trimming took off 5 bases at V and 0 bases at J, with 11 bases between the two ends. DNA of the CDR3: TGTGCCAGCAGTCCGCAGACGTCTAGCAATCAGCCCCAGCATTTT. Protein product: CASSPQTSSNQPQHF.

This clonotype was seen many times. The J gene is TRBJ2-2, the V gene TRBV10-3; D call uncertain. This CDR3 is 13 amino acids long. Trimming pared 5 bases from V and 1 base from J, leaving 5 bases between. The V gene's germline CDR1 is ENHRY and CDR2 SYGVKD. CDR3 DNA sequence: TGTGCCATCAGTCCCAGGAACACCGGGGAGCTGTTTTTT. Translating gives CAISPRNTGELFF.

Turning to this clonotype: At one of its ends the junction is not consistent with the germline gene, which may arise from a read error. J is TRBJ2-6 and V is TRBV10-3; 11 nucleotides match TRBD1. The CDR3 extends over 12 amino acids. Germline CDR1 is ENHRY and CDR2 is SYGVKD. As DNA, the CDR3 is TGTGCCACCGGACAGGGGGCCAACGCCCTGACTTTC. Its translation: CATGQGANALTF.

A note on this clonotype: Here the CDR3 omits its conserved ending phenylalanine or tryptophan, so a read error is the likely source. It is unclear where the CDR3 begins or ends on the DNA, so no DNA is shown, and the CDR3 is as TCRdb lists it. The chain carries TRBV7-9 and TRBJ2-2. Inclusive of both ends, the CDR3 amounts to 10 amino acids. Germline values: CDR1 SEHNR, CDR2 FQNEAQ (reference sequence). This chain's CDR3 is CASSLEVGFV.

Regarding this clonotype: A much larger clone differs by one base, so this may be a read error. CDR3 region: CSVQTGRVGEQYF. The CDR3 DNA sequence: TGCAGCGTCCAAACGGGACGGGTGGGCGAGCAGTACTTC. This chain links TRBV29-1 with TRBJ2-7; either TRBD1 or TRBD2 may fit D (5 bases each). Per the germline V gene, CDR1 is SQVTM and CDR2 is ANQGSEA. The CDR3 contains 13 residues. V lost 6 bases to trimming and J lost 6 bases, with 18 bases between them.

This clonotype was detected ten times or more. DNA for the CDR3: TGTGCCAGCAGCTTCTACACCGGGGAGCTGTTTTTT. Protein sequence: CASSFYTGELFF. V and J are TRBV7-9 and TRBJ2-2; unclear D gene. The length of the CDR3 is 12 residues. Trimming shortened V by 3 bases and J by 3 bases, and 2 bases separated the two germline ends. Germline CDR1 SEHNR, CDR2 FQNEAQ (reference sequence).

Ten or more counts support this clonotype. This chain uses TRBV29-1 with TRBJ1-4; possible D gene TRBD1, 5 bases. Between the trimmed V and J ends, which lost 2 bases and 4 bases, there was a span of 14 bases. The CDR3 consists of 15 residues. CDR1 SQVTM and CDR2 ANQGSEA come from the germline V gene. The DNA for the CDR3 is TGCAGCGTTGAAATTGGGGGATCGATTAATGAAAAACTGTTTTTT. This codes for CSVEIGGSINEKLFF.

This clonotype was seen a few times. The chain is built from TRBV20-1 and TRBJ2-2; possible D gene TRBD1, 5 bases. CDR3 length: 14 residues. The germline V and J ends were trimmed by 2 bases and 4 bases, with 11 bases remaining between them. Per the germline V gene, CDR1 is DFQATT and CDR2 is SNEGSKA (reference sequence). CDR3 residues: CSARPTGGTGELFF. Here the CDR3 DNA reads TGCAGTGCTAGACCTACAGGCGGCACCGGGGAGCTGTTTTTT.

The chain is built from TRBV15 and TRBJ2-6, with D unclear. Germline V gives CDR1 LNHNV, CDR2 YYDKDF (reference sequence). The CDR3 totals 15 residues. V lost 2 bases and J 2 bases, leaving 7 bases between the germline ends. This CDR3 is CATSRKGAGANVLTF. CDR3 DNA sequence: TGTGCCACCAGCAGAAAGGGCGCTGGGGCCAACGTCCTGACTTTC.

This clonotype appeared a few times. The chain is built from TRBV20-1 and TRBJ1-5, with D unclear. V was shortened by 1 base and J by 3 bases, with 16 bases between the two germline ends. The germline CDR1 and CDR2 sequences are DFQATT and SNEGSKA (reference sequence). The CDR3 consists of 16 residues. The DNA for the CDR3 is TGCAGTGCTAGAGGTCCCCGATGGAGGAACAATCAGCCCCAGCATTTT. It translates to CSARGPRWRNNQPQHF.

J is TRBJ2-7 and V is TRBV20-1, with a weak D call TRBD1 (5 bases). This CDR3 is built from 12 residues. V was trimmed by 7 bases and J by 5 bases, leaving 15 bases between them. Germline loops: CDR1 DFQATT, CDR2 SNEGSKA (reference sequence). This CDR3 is CSVQAGRNEQYF. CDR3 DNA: TGCAGTGTCCAGGCAGGGCGGAACGAGCAGTACTTC.

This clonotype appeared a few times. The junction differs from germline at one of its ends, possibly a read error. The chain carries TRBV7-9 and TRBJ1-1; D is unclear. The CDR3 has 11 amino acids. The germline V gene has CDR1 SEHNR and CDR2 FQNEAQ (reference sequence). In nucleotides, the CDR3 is TGTACCAGTTTTGTGAACACTGAAGCTTTCTTT. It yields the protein CTSFVNTEAFF. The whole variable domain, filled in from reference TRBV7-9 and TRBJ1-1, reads DTGVSQNPRHKITKRGQNVTFRCDPISEHNRLYWYRQTLGQGPEFLTYFQNEAQLEKSRLLSDRFSAERPKGSFSTLEIQRTEQGDSAMYLCTSFVNTEAFFGQGTRLTVV.

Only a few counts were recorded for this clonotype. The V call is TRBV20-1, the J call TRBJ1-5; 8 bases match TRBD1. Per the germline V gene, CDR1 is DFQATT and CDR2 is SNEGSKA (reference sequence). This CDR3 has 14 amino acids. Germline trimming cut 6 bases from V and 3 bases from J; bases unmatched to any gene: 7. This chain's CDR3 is CSAANRGNNQPQHF. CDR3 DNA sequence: TGCAGTGCCGCCAACAGGGGGAACAATCAGCCCCAGCATTTT.

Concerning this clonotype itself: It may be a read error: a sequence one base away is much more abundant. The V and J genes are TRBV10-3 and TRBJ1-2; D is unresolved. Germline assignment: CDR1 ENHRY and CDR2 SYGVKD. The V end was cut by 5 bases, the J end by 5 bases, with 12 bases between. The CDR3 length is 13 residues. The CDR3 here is CAISPTPGYGYTF. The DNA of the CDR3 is TGTGCCATCAGTCCAACCCCGGGGTATGGCTACACCTTC.

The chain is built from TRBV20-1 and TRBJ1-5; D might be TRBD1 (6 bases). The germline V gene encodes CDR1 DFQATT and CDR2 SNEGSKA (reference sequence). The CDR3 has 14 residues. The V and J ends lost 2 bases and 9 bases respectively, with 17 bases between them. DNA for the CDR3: TGCAGTGCTAGATCCACAGGGCCTGGATCGCCCCAGCATTTT. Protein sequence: CSARSTGPGSPQHF.

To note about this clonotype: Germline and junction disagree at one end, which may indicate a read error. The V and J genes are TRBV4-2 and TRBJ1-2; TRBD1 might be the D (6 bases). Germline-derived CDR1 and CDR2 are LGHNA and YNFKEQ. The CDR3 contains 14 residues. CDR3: CASRQEGGASGYTF. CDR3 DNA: TGTGCCAGCCGCCAAGAGGGGGGGGCAAGTGGCTACACCTTC.

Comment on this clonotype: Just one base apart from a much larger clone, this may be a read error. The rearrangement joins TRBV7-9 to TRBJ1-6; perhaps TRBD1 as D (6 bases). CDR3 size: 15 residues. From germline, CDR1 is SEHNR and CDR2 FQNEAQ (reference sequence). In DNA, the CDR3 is TGTACCAGCAGCACACAGGGCTTTTATAATTCACCCCTCCACTTT. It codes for CTSSTQGFYNSPLHF. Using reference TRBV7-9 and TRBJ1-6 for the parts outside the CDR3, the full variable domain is DTGVSQNPRHKITKRGQNVTFRCDPISEHNRLYWYRQTLGQGPEFLTYFQNEAQLEKSRLLSDRFSAERPKGSFSTLEIQRTEQGDSAMYLCTSSTQGFYNSPLHFGNGTRLTVT.

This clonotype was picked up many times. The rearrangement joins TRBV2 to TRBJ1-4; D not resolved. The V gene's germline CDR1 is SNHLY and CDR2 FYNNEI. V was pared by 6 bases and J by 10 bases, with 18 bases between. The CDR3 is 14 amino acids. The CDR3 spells CASSVESVGRKLFF. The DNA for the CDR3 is TGTGCCAGCAGCGTCGAATCTGTAGGTCGAAAACTGTTTTTT.

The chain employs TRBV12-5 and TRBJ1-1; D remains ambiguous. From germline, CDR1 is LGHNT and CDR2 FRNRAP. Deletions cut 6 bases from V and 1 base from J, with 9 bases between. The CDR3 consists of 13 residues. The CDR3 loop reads CASGAWGNTEAFF. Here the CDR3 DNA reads TGTGCTAGTGGCGCGTGGGGGAACACTGAAGCTTTCTTT.

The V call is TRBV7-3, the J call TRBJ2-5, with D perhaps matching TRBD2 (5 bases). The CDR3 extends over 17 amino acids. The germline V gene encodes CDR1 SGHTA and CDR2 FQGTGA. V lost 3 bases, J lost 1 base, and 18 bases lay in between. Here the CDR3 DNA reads TGTGCCAGCAGCTTCATGGACCTAGACTACGCCCAAGAGACCCAGTACTTC. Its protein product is CASSFMDLDYAQETQYF. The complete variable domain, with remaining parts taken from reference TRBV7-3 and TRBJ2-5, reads GAGVSQTPSNKVTEKGKYVELRCDPISGHTALYWYRQSLGQGPEFLIYFQGTGAADDSGLPNDRFFAVRPEGSVSTLKIQRTERGDSAVYLCASSFMDLDYAQETQYFGPGTRLLVL.

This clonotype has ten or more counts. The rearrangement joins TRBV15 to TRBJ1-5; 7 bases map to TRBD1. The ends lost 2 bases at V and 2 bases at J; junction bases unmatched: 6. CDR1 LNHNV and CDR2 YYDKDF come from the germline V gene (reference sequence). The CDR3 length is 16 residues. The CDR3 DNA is TGTGCCACCAGCAGATCAGGGGGAAGCGGCAATCAGCCCCAGCATTTT. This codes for CATSRSGGSGNQPQHF.

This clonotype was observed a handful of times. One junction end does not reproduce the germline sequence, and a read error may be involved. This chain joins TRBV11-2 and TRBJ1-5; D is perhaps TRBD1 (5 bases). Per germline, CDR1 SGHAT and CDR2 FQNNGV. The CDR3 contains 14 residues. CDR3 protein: CASSQRDSNQPQHF. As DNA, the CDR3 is TGCGCCAGCAGCCAGAGGGACAGCAATCAGCCCCAGCATTTT. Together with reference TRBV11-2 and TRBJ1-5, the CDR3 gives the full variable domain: EAGVAQSPRYKIIEKRQSVAFWCNPISGHATLYWYQQILGQGPKLLIQFQNNGVVDDSQLPKDRFSAERLKGVDSTLKIQPAKLEDSAVYLCASSQRDSNQPQHFGDGTRLSIL.

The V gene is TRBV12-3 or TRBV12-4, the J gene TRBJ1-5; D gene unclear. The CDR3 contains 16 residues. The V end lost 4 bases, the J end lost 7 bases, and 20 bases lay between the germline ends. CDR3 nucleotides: TGTGCCAGCAGTTCCAGATACGAGGGAGGACGACAGCCCCAGCATTTT. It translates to CASSSRYEGGRQPQHF.

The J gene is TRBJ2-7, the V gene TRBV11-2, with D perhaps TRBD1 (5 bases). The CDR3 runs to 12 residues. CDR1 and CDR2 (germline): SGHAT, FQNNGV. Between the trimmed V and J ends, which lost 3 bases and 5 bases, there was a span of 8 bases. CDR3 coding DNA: TGTGCCAGCAGCTTGATGACAGACGAGCAGTACTTC. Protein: CASSLMTDEQYF.

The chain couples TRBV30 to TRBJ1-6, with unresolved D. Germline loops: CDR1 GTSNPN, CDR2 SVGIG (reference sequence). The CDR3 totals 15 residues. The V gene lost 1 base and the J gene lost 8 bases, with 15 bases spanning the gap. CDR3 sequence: CAWSGRESTDSPLHF. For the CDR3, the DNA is TGTGCCTGGAGTGGAAGGGAATCTACCGATTCACCCCTCCACTTT.

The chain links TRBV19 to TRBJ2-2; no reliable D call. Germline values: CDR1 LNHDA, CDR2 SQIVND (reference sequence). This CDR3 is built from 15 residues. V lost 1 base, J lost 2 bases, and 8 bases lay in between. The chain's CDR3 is CASSIGQANTGELFF. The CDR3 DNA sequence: TGTGCCAGTAGTATAGGGCAGGCCAACACCGGGGAGCTGTTTTTT.

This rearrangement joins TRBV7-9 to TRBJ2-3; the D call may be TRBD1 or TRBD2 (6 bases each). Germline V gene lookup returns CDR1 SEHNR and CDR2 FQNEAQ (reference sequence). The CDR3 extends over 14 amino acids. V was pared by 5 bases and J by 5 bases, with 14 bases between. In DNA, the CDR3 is TGTGCCAGCAGCACCAAGAGGGGGGTAGATACGCAGTATTTT. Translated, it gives CASSTKRGVDTQYF.

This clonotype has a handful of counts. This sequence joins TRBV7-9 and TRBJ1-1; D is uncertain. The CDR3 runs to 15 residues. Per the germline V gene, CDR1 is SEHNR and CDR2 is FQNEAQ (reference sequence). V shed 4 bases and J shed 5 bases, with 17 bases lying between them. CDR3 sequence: CASSSRTGMGTEAFF. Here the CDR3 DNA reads TGTGCCAGCAGCTCCCGGACCGGGATGGGGACTGAAGCTTTCTTT.